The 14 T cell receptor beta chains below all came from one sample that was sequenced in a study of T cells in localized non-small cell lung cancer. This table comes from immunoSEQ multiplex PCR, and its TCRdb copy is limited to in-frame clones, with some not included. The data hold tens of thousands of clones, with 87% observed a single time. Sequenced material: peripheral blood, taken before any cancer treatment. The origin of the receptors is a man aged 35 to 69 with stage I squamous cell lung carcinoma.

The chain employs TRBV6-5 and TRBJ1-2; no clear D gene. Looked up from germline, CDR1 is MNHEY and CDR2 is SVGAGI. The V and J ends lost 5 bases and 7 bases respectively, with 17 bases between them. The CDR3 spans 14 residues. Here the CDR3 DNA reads TGTGCCAGCAGTCTATCGGACGGATCTGGTGGCTACACCTTC. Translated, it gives CASSLSDGSGGYTF.

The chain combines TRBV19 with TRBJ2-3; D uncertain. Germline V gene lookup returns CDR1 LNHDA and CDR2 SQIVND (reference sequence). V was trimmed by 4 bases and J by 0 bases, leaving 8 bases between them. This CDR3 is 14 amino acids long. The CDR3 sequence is CASSRKSSTDTQYF. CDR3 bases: TGTGCCAGTAGTAGGAAGTCTAGCACAGATACGCAGTATTTT.

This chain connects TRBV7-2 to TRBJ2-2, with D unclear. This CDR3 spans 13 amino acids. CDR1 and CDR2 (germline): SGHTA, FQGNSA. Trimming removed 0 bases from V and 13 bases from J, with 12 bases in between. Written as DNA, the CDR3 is TGTGCCAGCAGCTTAGCACACCTGCGAGGGCTGTTTTTT. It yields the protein CASSLAHLRGLFF.

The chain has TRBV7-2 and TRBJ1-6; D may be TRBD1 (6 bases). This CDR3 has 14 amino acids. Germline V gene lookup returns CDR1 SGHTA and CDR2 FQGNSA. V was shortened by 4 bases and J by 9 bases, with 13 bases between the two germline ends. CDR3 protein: CASSYTGRSSPLHF. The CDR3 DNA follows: TGTGCCAGCAGCTACACAGGGCGATCTTCACCCCTCCACTTT.

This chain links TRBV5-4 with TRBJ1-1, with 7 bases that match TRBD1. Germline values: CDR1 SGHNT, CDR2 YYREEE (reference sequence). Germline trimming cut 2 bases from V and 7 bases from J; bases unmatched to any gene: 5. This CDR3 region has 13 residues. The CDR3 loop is CASSLGGRGEAFF. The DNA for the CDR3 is TGTGCCAGCAGCTTAGGGGGCCGGGGTGAAGCTTTCTTT.

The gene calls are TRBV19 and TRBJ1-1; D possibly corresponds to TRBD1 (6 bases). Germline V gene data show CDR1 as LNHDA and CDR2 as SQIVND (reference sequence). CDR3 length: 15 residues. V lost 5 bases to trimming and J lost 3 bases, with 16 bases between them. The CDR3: CASSLRQAGDTEAFF. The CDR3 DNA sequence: TGTGCCAGTAGTCTTCGACAGGCGGGGGACACTGAAGCTTTCTTT.

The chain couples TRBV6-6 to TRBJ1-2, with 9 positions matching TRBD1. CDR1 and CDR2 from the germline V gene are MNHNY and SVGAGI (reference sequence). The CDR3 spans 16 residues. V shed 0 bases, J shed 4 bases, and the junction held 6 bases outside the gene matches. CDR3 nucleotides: TGTGCCAGCAGTTACTCGCCCACAGGGGGCGGCTATGGCTACACCTTC. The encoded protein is CASSYSPTGGGYGYTF.

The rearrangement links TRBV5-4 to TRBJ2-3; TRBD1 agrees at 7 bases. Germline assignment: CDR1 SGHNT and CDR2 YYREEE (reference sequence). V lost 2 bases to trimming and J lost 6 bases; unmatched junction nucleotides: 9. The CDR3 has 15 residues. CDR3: CASSFRGGASDTQYF. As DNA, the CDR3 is TGTGCCAGCAGCTTTAGAGGGGGCGCTTCGGATACGCAGTATTTT.

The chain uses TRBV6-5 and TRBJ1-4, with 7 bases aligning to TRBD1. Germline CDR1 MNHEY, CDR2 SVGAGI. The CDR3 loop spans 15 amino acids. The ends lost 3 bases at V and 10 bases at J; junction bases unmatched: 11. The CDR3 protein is CASSYITGDLVKLFF. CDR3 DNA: TGTGCCAGCAGTTATATTACAGGGGACCTTGTAAAACTGTTTTTT.

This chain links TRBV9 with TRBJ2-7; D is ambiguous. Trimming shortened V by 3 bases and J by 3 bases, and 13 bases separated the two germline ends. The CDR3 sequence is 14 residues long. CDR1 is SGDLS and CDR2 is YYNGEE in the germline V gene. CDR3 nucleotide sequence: TGTGCCAGCAGCGCCACCTCATCGGGCTACGAGCAGTACTTC. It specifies CASSATSSGYEQYF. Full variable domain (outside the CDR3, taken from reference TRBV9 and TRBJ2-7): DSGVTQTPKHLITATGQRVTLRCSPRSGDLSVYWYQQSLDQGLQFLIQYYNGEERAKGNILERFSAQQFPDLHSELNLSSLELGDSALYFCASSATSSGYEQYFGPGTRLTVT.

CDR3 loop: CASSQGNFDNSPLHF. DNA for the CDR3: TGCGCCAGCAGCCAGGGGAATTTCGATAATTCACCCCTCCACTTT. The V and J genes are TRBV4-3 and TRBJ1-6; D remains ambiguous. The V and J ends lost 3 bases and 5 bases respectively, with 11 bases between them. CDR1 and CDR2 from the germline V gene are LGHNA and YSLEER. The CDR3 spans 15 residues.

Written as DNA, the CDR3 is TGTGCCAGCAGCAATTCCTGGGGTAGCGGCTCCTACAATGAGCAGTTCTTC. This translates into CASSNSWGSGSYNEQFF. The chain carries TRBV14 and TRBJ2-1; tentative D call: TRBD2 (6 bases). CDR1 SGHDN and CDR2 FVKESK come from the germline V gene. The CDR3 sequence is 17 residues long. Trimming removed 5 bases at V and 0 bases at J, with 17 bases between.

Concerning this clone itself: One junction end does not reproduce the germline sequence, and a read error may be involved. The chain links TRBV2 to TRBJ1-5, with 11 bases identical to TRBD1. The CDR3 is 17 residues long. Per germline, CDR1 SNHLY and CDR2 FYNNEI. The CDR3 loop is CASSERRGQGGNQPQHF. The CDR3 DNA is TGTGCCAGCAGTGAAAGAAGGGGACAGGGGGGCAACCAGCCCCAGCATTTT.

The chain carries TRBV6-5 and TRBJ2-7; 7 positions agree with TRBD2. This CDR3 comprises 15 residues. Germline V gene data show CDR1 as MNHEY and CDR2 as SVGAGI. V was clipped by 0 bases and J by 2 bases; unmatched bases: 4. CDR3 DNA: TGTGCCAGCAGTTACTCGGGGGGGAGGCCCTACGAGCAGTACTTC. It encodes CASSYSGGRPYEQYF.